Each of the 2 T cell receptor beta chains below was sequenced from the same sample in a study of cytomegalovirus exposure and HLA in healthy donors. Here immunoSEQ multiplex PCR was the method, and the copy in TCRdb shows in-frame clones only, minus some. Seen here are 70,000 or so clones, nearly 95% observed once, and the top ten hold around 1.5%. The sequenced sample consisted of PBMCs. The receptors were gathered from a man aged 18-30 years in good health and CMV-seropositive.

This chain uses TRBV9 with TRBJ2-2; possible D gene TRBD1, 6 bases. Germline V lookup: CDR1 SGDLS, CDR2 YYNGEE. The CDR3 runs to 15 residues. The V and J ends lost 3 bases and 1 base respectively, with 10 bases between them. CDR3 DNA sequence: TGTGCCAGCAGCGCCCTAGGGGGGAACACCGGGGAGCTGTTTTTT. The encoded protein is CASSALGGNTGELFF. The variable domain in full, with the rest retrieved from reference TRBV9 and TRBJ2-2, is DSGVTQTPKHLITATGQRVTLRCSPRSGDLSVYWYQQSLDQGLQFLIQYYNGEERAKGNILERFSAQQFPDLHSELNLSSLELGDSALYFCASSALGGNTGELFFGEGSRLTVL.

The gene calls are TRBV19 and TRBJ2-5, with D possibly matching TRBD2 (5 bases). V was clipped by 8 bases and J by 4 bases, with 11 bases between them. CDR1 is LNHDA, CDR2 SQIVND, per germline (reference sequence). This CDR3 region has 12 residues. The CDR3 sequence is CASGYGVETQYF. CDR3 DNA: TGTGCCAGTGGATACGGGGTAGAGACCCAGTACTTC. Full variable domain (rest looked up from reference TRBV19 and TRBJ2-5): DGGITQSPKYLFRKEGQNVTLSCEQNLNHDAMYWYRQDPGQGLRLIYYSQIVNDFQKGDIAEGYSVSREKKESFPLTVTSAQKNPTAFYLCASGYGVETQYFGPGTRLLVL.